This T cell receptor beta chain was sequenced for a study of blood T cell repertoires in COVID-19. TCRdb's copy holds only in-frame clones and misses some; the assay was immunoSEQ multiplex PCR. The repertoire consists of about 230,000 clones, with 75% to 85% occurring once and the leading ten covering under 1.5%. This CDR3 region has 14 residues. Germline lookup yields CDR1 SQVTM and CDR2 ANQGSEA. The ends lost 6 bases at V and 7 bases at J; junction bases unmatched: 9. This chain connects TRBV29-1 to TRBJ2-1; 10 bases are a match to TRBD1. This TCR was sampled from a woman aged 40 to 50 who had recovered from COVID-19. The sequencing sample was made of peripheral blood. The CDR3 DNA follows: TGCAGCGTAGATGACAGGGGGCAAGGAAATGAGCAGTTCTTC. As protein: CSVDDRGQGNEQFF.